Reported below is one TCR beta chain. This clone showed up just a few times. Its specific antigen is unknown. The input lacks base qualities; no much larger clone sits a single base away. V sheds 6 bases and J sheds 1 base, leaving 18 bases between their ends. From the cysteine through the phenylalanine, the CDR3 covers 15 amino acids. This entry keeps only the CDR3 DNA: 45 bases, framed from base 1. The germline V gene provides CDR1 SQVTM and CDR2 ANQGSEA. To prepare the library, the immunoSEQ multiplex PCR assay was applied. RNA was extracted from all samples and reverse transcribed into cDNA as template for TCR sequencing. SuperScript III was used to make first-strand cDNA, primed with a 2:1 mix of oligo-dT and random hexamers. Amplification bias was assessed with a synthetic immune receptor repertoire, and residual bias was removed computationally. The source study handled its data this way. Raw reads were preprocessed to remove errors, and CDR3 was defined according to IMGT conventions as the region from the conserved cysteine to phenylalanine. Clonality was computed by normalizing Shannon entropy by log2 of the number of productive unique TCRs and subtracting the result from 1. CD4 or CD8 identity of scalp clones was inferred by cross-referencing scalp TCRbeta sequences with sorted blood CD4 and CD8 repertoires. TCRdb provides this immuneACCESS table in a form limited to in-frame rearrangements. Some clones are lacking; in checked studies, under half of them reflect an unresolved V gene, and why the rest are absent is not known. V, J and clone size derive from that table, while D and trimming were established from the DNA sequence. The sample records 140,000 or so clones, about half of which are singletons. More than 0.95% of the sample goes to the ten largest clones.

The data originate from a study of CD8+ T cells in alopecia areata (dated by TCRdb to the late 2010s). About the full investigation: Treated patients were enrolled in an open-label pilot trial of oral tofacitinib at 5 to 10 mg twice daily for moderate-to-severe alopecia areata. Patients stayed on tofacitinib for 6 to 18 months and then had 6 months of follow-up off drug so that delayed response and recurrence could be assessed. In both human patients and the C3H/HeJ mouse model, the study applied high-throughput TCRbeta sequencing to look at T cell clonal expansion in alopecia areata. In humans, TCRbeta sequencing was performed on scalp tissue and on sorted CD4+ and CD8+ peripheral blood T cells from healthy controls and from patients with patchy or totalis/universalis alopecia areata. Biopsies were taken from tofacitinib-treated patients at baseline and again at 4 and 24 weeks into treatment, and several of those patients also had a later scalp biopsy. Scalp clonality was compared among normal scalp (n=4), patchy alopecia areata scalp (n=8), and alopecia totalis/universalis scalp (n=8). RNA was extracted with the PAXgene miRNA kit for fixed scalp, the miRNeasy kit for PBMCs, and the RNeasy kit for mouse skin. immunoSEQ multiplex PCR using 35 Vbeta forward primers and 13 Jbeta reverse primers was used to amplify TCRbeta CDR3 regions.

Explained via the paper, the time point label denotes: baseline before oral tofacitinib. Peripheral blood and lesional scalp punch biopsies were obtained from patients with alopecia areata. After PBMCs were isolated by density centrifugation and stained for CD3, CD4 and CD8, a FACSAria was used to sort CD4+ and CD8+ T cells. On the study overall, not on this receptor specifically: Lesional scalp, especially in alopecia totalis/universalis, showed higher clonality and more expanded CD8+ clones than normal scalp, suggesting antigenic drive. Shared TCR sequences between patients were less evident than in mice, which may be partly attributable to HLA diversity in the patient population. Unlike mouse skin, which is dominated by gammadelta T cells, normal human skin has resident alphabeta T cells that are also sequenced, and this complicates analysis of the scalp TCR repertoire.

The specimen was CD4+ T cells sorted from blood, collected at week 0. The receptor chain draws on TRBV29-1 and TRBJ1-1, with the D gene not confidently named. The origin of this receptor is a human donor with alopecia areata. The DNA sequence is as follows: TGCAGCGTCCCCCGGTCCGGGAGGACGAACACTGAAGCTTTCTTT. It encodes CSVPRSGRTNTEAFF.